A single sample is the source of the 15 T cell receptor beta chains below, sequenced in a study of T cell responses to AZD1222 COVID-19 vaccine (dated by TCRdb to about 2021). The library was built by means of the immunoSEQ multiplex PCR assay. Drawn from immuneACCESS, this table holds only the in-frame rearrangements with V and J called that TCRdb kept. Clones are partly lost; checked studies trace under half to an unresolved V gene and leave the rest unexplained. The sample includes some 150,000 clones, with less than 95% observed a single time. The top ten clonotypes cover 1.8% of the sample. The time point label here, explained by the study, means: baseline before first vaccination. Specimen: peripheral blood, collected on day 0 of AZD1222 vaccination. These receptors were obtained from an adult in good health.

This clone showed up just a few times. The chain recombines TRBV2 with TRBJ2-1; TRBD2 matches at 9 bases. Looked up from germline, CDR1 is SNHLY and CDR2 is FYNNEI. The CDR3 totals 16 residues. Trimming removed 3 bases from V and 3 bases from J; junction bases left unmatched: 6. CDR3 loop: CASSERVAGVYNEQFF. The DNA for the CDR3 is TGTGCCAGCAGTGAGCGGGTAGCGGGAGTCTACAATGAGCAGTTCTTC.

The rearrangement joins TRBV28 to TRBJ1-3; unclear D gene. The germline gives CDR1 MDHEN, CDR2 SYDVKM. The CDR3 is made up of 15 amino acids. With 6 bases removed from V and 0 bases from J, the gap between germline ends came to 12 bases. The CDR3 region has the DNA TGTGCCAGCAGCCCGACCCTGAACTCTGGAAACACCATATATTTT. This translates into CASSPTLNSGNTIYF. Full variable domain (missing parts from reference TRBV28 and TRBJ1-3): DVKVTQSSRYLVKRTGEKVFLECVQDMDHENMFWYRQDPGLGLRLIYFSYDVKMKEKGDIPEGYSVSREKKERFSLILESASTNQTSMYLCASSPTLNSGNTIYFGEGSWLTVV.

V usage is TRBV27 and J usage is TRBJ1-5; D not resolved. Deletions cut 8 bases from V and 0 bases from J, with 5 bases between. Per germline, CDR1 MNHEY and CDR2 SMNVEV (reference sequence). CDR3 size: 12 residues. In DNA form, the CDR3 reads TGTGCCAGCGGCTATAGCAATCAGCCCCAGCATTTT. Translating gives CASGYSNQPQHF.

The V gene is TRBV19, the J gene TRBJ2-2; D ambiguous. CDR3 length: 16 amino acids. Trimming took off 7 bases at V and 2 bases at J, with 17 bases between the two ends. Germline lookup yields CDR1 LNHDA and CDR2 SQIVND (reference sequence). CDR3 DNA sequence: TGTGCCAGTACCCCGTTCGTAAGAGCCAACACCGGGGAGCTGTTTTTT. It specifies CASTPFVRANTGELFF. The variable domain in full, completed from reference TRBV19 and TRBJ2-2, reads DGGITQSPKYLFRKEGQNVTLSCEQNLNHDAMYWYRQDPGQGLRLIYYSQIVNDFQKGDIAEGYSVSREKKESFPLTVTSAQKNPTAFYLCASTPFVRANTGELFFGEGSRLTVL.

The CDR3 protein is CASSFDRAGDQPQHF. CDR3 bases: TGTGCCAGCAGTTTTGATAGGGCAGGGGATCAGCCCCAGCATTTT. The chain joins TRBV28 to TRBJ1-5; D perhaps matches TRBD1 (6 bases). The CDR3 has 15 amino acids. CDR1 and CDR2 (germline): MDHEN, SYDVKM. V lost 3 bases and J lost 5, with 14 bases in between.

The rearrangement joins TRBV24-1 to TRBJ1-2; D is perhaps TRBD1 (5 bases). Germline V gene data show CDR1 as KGHDR and CDR2 as SFDVKD. V lost 0 bases, J lost 4 bases, and 5 bases lay in between. The CDR3 runs 13 residues. The CDR3 sequence: CATSDLTGYGYTF. CDR3 bases: TGTGCCACCAGTGATTTGACAGGCTATGGCTACACCTTC.

The V gene is TRBV7-8, the J gene TRBJ1-4; D unclear. From germline, CDR1 is SGHVS and CDR2 FQNEAQ. Between the trimmed V and J ends, which lost 1 base and 4 bases, there was a span of 4 bases. CDR3 length equals 13 residues. The CDR3, as DNA: TGTGCCAGCAGCTTAGTGGTTAATGAAAAACTGTTTTTT. It specifies CASSLVVNEKLFF.

This sequence joins TRBV5-1 and TRBJ1-2, with a weak D call TRBD1 (5 bases). Trimming cost V 0 bases and J 8 bases, with 11 bases left between them. The CDR3 sequence is 13 residues long. Looked up from germline, CDR1 is SGHRS and CDR2 is YFSETQ. CDR3 sequence reads: CASSLGQTVGYTF. For the CDR3, the DNA is TGCGCCAGCAGCTTGGGACAGACGGTCGGCTACACCTTC.

The table lists this clone with a count of one. This rearrangement joins TRBV25-1 to TRBJ2-7; 7 bases fit TRBD1. This CDR3 region has 14 residues. V was clipped by 5 bases and J by 2 bases; unmatched bases: 6. Per germline, CDR1 MGHDK and CDR2 SYGVNS. The CDR3 sequence is CASSTPGTAYEQYF. For the CDR3, the DNA is TGTGCCAGCAGTACGCCGGGGACAGCCTACGAGCAGTACTTC.

The chain combines TRBV4-2 with TRBJ2-1; D gene uncertain. CDR3 length: 17 amino acids. CDR1 is LGHNA, CDR2 YNFKEQ, per germline. The V and J ends lost 0 bases and 0 bases respectively, with 12 bases between them. The CDR3 coding sequence is TGTGCCAGCAGCCAAGACCCCCGTAGGAGCTCCTACAATGAGCAGTTCTTC. Amino acids: CASSQDPRRSSYNEQFF.

The rearrangement links TRBV4-2 to TRBJ1-5; D possibly corresponds to TRBD1 (6 bases). The CDR3 loop spans 16 amino acids. Germline V CDR1 and CDR2: LGHNA, YNFKEQ. V gave up 0 bases and J gave up 5 bases, with 14 bases separating them. CDR3 DNA sequence: TGTGCCAGCAGCCAAGATTTGAGCAGGGGTCATCAGCCCCAGCATTTT. Translated, it gives CASSQDLSRGHQPQHF.

The J gene is TRBJ1-1, the V gene TRBV2, with a tentative D call TRBD1 (5 bases). Looked up from germline, CDR1 is SNHLY and CDR2 is FYNNEI. Trimming cost V 2 bases and J 5 bases, with 12 bases left between them. The CDR3 has 14 residues. CDR3 bases: TGTGCCAGCAGTGAATTGGGGGTTAGGACTGAAGCTTTCTTT. Protein: CASSELGVRTEAFF.

The CDR3 region is CASNPGQGLYYGYTF. DNA of the CDR3: TGCGCCAGCAACCCGGGACAGGGTCTTTACTATGGCTACACCTTC. The V gene is TRBV5-1, the J gene TRBJ1-2; 9 bases map to TRBD1. J lost 3 bases, V lost 6 bases, and 9 bases had no gene match. The CDR3 has 15 residues. In germline, CDR1 is SGHRS, CDR2 YFSETQ.

This sequence joins TRBV18 and TRBJ2-1; TRBD1 might be the D (6 bases). The V gene lost 3 bases and the J gene lost 6 bases, with 15 bases spanning the gap. The CDR3 totals 15 residues. Germline V lookup: CDR1 KGHSH, CDR2 LQKENI. The CDR3 bases are TGTGCCAGCTCACCGCTCCCCGGACAGACCAATGAGCAGTTCTTC. Residues: CASSPLPGQTNEQFF. The whole variable domain, remainder taken from reference TRBV18 and TRBJ2-1, is NAGVMQNPRHLVRRRGQEARLRCSPMKGHSHVYWYRQLPEEGLKFMVYLQKENIIDESGMPKERFSAEFPKEGPSILRIQQVVRGDSAAYFCASSPLPGQTNEQFFGPGTRLTVL.

The chain joins TRBV10-3 to TRBJ1-1, with D uncertain. Germline CDR1 and CDR2: ENHRY and SYGVKD. V was trimmed by 0 bases and J by 0 bases, leaving 5 bases between them. This CDR3 has 14 amino acids. CDR3 DNA: TGTGCCATCAGTGAGTCTTACATGAACACTGAAGCTTTCTTT. This translates into CAISESYMNTEAFF.